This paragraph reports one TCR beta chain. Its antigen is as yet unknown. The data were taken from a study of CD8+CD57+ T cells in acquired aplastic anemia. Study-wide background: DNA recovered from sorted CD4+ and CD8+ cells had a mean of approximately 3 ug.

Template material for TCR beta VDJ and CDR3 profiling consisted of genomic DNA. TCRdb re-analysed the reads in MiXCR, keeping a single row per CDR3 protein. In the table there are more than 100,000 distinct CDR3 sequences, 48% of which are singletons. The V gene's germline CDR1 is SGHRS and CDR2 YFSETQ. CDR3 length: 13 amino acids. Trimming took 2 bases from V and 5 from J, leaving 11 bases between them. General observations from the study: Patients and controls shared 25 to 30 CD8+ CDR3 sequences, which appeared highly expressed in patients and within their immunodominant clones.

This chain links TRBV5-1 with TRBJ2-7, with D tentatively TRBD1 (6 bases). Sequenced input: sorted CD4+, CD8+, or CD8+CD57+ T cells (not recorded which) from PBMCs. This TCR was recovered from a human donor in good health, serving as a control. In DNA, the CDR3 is TGCGCCAGCAGCTTTTGGGGGCGGGACGAGCAGTACTTC. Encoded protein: CASSFWGRDEQYF. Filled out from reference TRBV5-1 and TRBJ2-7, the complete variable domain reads KAGVTQTPRYLIKTRGQQVTLSCSPISGHRSVSWYQQTPGQGLQFLFEYFSETQRNKGNFPGRFSGRQFSNSRSEMNVSTLELGDSALYLCASSFWGRDEQYFGPGTRLTVT.